This TCR beta chain was captured by sequencing in a study of T-cell reconstitution after alpha-beta-depleted transplantation in children. The length of the CDR3 is 12 residues. V gave up 0 bases and J gave up 9 bases, with 8 bases separating them. Germline CDR1 and CDR2: MNHEY and SVGEGT. A TCRbeta library incorporating unique molecular identifiers was prepared. MiXCR, applied by TCRdb to the PCR reads, yields one record per CDR3 protein. The sample shows roughly 610,000 distinct CDR3 sequences, roughly a tenth of them seen only once. The chain has TRBV6-2 or TRBV6-3 and TRBJ1-2, with unresolved D. The sequence was collected from a human donor who donated a stem cell graft to a child with acute myeloid leukemia. The sample was PBMCs from the stem cell graft donor, taken from the stem cell graft. The CDR3 DNA sequence: TGTGCCAGCAGTTACTCGGCAGCCCGCTACACCTTC. It translates to CASSYSAARYTF.